This passage covers 14 T cell receptor beta chains from one sample sequenced in a study of blood T cell repertoires in COVID-19 (dated by TCRdb to about 2020). Library creation used the immunoSEQ multiplex PCR assay. TCRdb's version of the immuneACCESS table is confined to in-frame rearrangements and falls short of the full clone set. An unresolved V gene accounts for under half of the shortfall where checked; the remainder is of unknown origin. Recorded for this sample are nearly 350,000 clones; more than 70% of them occurred a single time. The top ten clones comprise 7.3% of the sample. The sample comprised peripheral blood. The source of these receptors is a woman in her 70s with COVID-19, enrolled during active disease.

This clone occurred once. The chain has TRBV7-2 and TRBJ2-7; 7 bases align to TRBD1. CDR1 is SGHTA and CDR2 is FQGNSA in the germline V gene. With 5 bases clipped from V and 2 bases from J, the junction kept 6 bases outside the gene matches. There are 14 residues in the CDR3. CDR3 protein: CASSTPGGPYEQYF. CDR3 nucleotides: TGTGCCAGCAGCACGCCAGGGGGTCCCTACGAGCAGTACTTC.

The rearrangement links TRBV23-1 to TRBJ2-7, with 11 bases matching TRBD1. TRBV23-1 is recorded as an ORF, its role being uncertain. The ends lost 2 bases at V and 1 base at J; junction bases unmatched: 7. The CDR3 consists of 17 residues. The CDR3 DNA reads TGCGCCAGCAGTCAAGCTAACGGGACAGGGGGATCCTACGAGCAGTACTTC. Translating it yields CASSQANGTGGSYEQYF.

The chain uses TRBV27 and TRBJ1-6; 7 bases map to TRBD1. The CDR3 spans 14 residues. The V gene's germline CDR1 is MNHEY and CDR2 SMNVEV (reference sequence). V gave up 3 bases and J gave up 5 bases; unmatched junction bases: 1. CDR3 in amino acids: CASSFTGDNSPLHF. The CDR3 nucleotides read TGTGCCAGCAGTTTCACAGGGGATAATTCACCCCTCCACTTT.

The CDR3 loop is CASSSGTSGGALLNEQFF. Here the CDR3 DNA reads TGTGCCAGCAGTTCCGGGACTAGCGGGGGGGCTCTACTCAATGAGCAGTTCTTC. The chain couples TRBV28 to TRBJ2-1, with TRBD2 identical over 16 bases. This CDR3 is 18 amino acids long. The J segment lost 6 bases and the V segment lost 4 bases, leaving 9 bases of the junction unmatched. CDR1 and CDR2 from the germline V gene are MDHEN and SYDVKM.

The chain is built from TRBV28 and TRBJ1-2; tentatively, D is TRBD1 (6 bases). The CDR3 is made up of 12 amino acids. Per the germline V gene, CDR1 is MDHEN and CDR2 is SYDVKM. Trimming cost V 5 bases and J 8 bases, with 12 bases left between them. The CDR3 DNA follows: TGTGCCAGCAGTATTTACAGGGAGGGCTACACCTTC. Translation: CASSIYREGYTF.

The chain is built from TRBV24-1 and TRBJ2-3, with D possibly TRBD2 on 6 matching bases. The CDR3 runs 14 residues. Germline-derived CDR1 and CDR2 are KGHDR and SFDVKD. V lost 6 bases and J 9 bases, leaving 18 bases between the germline ends. DNA for the CDR3: TGTGCCACCAGTCAGGCCAGCGGGCAAGGCACGCAGTATTTT. This translates into CATSQASGQGTQYF.

The chain has TRBV28 and TRBJ2-5; D perhaps matches TRBD1 (7 bases). Germline V gives CDR1 MDHEN, CDR2 SYDVKM. Trimming removed 2 bases at V and 4 bases at J, with 14 bases between. There are 15 residues in the CDR3. CDR3 sequence: CASSLRAGGGETQYF. As DNA, the CDR3 is TGTGCCAGCAGTTTAAGAGCAGGGGGAGGAGAGACCCAGTACTTC. The whole variable domain, remainder taken from reference TRBV28 and TRBJ2-5, is DVKVTQSSRYLVKRTGEKVFLECVQDMDHENMFWYRQDPGLGLRLIYFSYDVKMKEKGDIPEGYSVSREKKERFSLILESASTNQTSMYLCASSLRAGGGETQYFGPGTRLLVL.

The chain uses TRBV24-1 and TRBJ2-1; 9 nucleotides align to TRBD1. V lost 3 bases and J lost 0; bases outside the gene matches: 8. The CDR3 covers 18 residues. CDR1 and CDR2 (germline): KGHDR, SFDVKD. For the CDR3, the DNA is TGTGCCACCAGTGATGACAGGGGGGGGAGTAGCTCCTACAATGAGCAGTTCTTC. Protein product: CATSDDRGGSSSYNEQFF.

The CDR3, as DNA: TGTGCCACCAGTGGCCCCCGGACAGGGCCTAACTATGGCTACACCTTC. It codes for CATSGPRTGPNYGYTF. The chain joins TRBV24-1 to TRBJ1-2; 8 positions agree with TRBD1. Germline V lookup: CDR1 KGHDR, CDR2 SFDVKD. The junction had 7 bases not matched to a gene; V was cut back by 5 bases and J by 0 bases. CDR3 length: 16 amino acids.

This clone was picked up one time. For the CDR3, the DNA is TGCGCCAGCAGCTTATTGACAGGGGGCGCCGGCTACACCTTC. This sequence encodes CASSLLTGGAGYTF. V usage is TRBV5-1 and J usage is TRBJ1-2; 10 bases fit TRBD1. J was trimmed by 8 bases and V by 2 bases; bases with no gene match: 6. This CDR3 spans 14 amino acids. Germline CDR1 is SGHRS and CDR2 is YFSETQ.

The J gene is TRBJ2-7, the V gene TRBV10-1; a possible D gene is TRBD1 (5 bases). With 9 bases removed from V and 4 bases from J, the gap between germline ends came to 10 bases. The CDR3 has 11 amino acids. CDR1 and CDR2 (germline): WNHNN, SYGVQD (reference sequence). CDR3 loop: CASSKGYEQYF. The CDR3 nucleotides are TGCGCCAGTAGCAAGGGGTACGAGCAGTACTTC.

The chain couples TRBV7-9 to TRBJ1-1; 7 bases are a match to TRBD1. V trimming: 5 bases; J trimming: 3 bases; junction bases outside the gene matches: 12. There are 16 residues in the CDR3. Germline V gene sequence: CDR1 SEHNR, CDR2 FQNEAQ (reference sequence). The CDR3 loop is CASSQLGQPRDTEAFF. CDR3 sequence (DNA): TGTGCCAGCAGCCAGCTGGGACAGCCGAGGGACACTGAAGCTTTCTTT.

For this clone: At one end the junction does not follow the germline gene, possibly because of a read error. J is TRBJ1-6 and V is TRBV7-3; tentatively, D is TRBD1 (5 bases). CDR3 length equals 16 residues. The germline V gene encodes CDR1 SGHTA and CDR2 FQGTGA. CDR3 in DNA: TGTGCCAGCAGTTTAAATGGACATAGTCATAATTCACCCCTCCACTTT. Translating it yields CASSLNGHSHNSPLHF.

The rearrangement joins TRBV6-1 to TRBJ1-3; D is possibly TRBD1 (5 bases). The germline V gene encodes CDR1 MNHNS and CDR2 SASEGT. V gave up 1 base and J gave up 0 bases, with 13 bases separating them. This CDR3 has 17 amino acids. CDR3 sequence (DNA): TGTGCCAGCAGTGAAGAGCGTCAGGGCCACTCTGGAAACACCATATATTTT. Its protein product is CASSEERQGHSGNTIYF.